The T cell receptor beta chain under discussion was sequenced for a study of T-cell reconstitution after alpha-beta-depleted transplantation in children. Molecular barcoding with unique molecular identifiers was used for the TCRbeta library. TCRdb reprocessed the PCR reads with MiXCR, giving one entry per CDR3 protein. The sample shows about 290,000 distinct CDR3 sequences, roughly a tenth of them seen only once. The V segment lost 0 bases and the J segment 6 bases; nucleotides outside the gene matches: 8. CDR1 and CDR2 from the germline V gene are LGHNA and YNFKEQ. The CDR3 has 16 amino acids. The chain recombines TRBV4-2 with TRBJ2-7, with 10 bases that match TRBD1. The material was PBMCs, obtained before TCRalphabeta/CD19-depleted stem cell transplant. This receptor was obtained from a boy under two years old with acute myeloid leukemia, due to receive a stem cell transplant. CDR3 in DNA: TGTGCCAGCAGCCAAGACCCGGGACAGGGGTTTCGCGAGCAGTACTTC. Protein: CASSQDPGQGFREQYF.